The T cell receptor (beta chain) described here comes from a study of shared T cell receptors in the human thymus. This clone was seen only once. The CDR3 totals 17 residues. Per germline, CDR1 SGHVS and CDR2 FNYEAQ. Trimming removed 4 bases from V and 2 bases from J, with 17 bases in between. The method was immunoSEQ multiplex PCR; TCRdb's version includes in-frame clones alone and lacks a portion of them. The sample records some 400,000 clones, about 95% being singletons. The receptor was isolated from a human donor. Sequenced: thymocytes. The gene calls are TRBV7-6 and TRBJ2-2, with D perhaps matching TRBD2 (5 bases). DNA of the CDR3: TGTGCCAGCAGCTCCCCCCGCGGTAGCGATAACACCGGGGAGCTGTTTTTT. This translates into CASSSPRGSDNTGELFF.